The following is a T cell receptor (beta chain) sequence with its context. What it recognizes is unknown. This sample is part of a study of CD8 T cells in ankylosing spondylitis. V dropped 4 bases and J dropped 1; count of bases not matched to a gene: 10. The CDR3 consists of 16 residues. Germline V gene lookup returns CDR1 SGHTA and CDR2 FQGNSA. From the 5' RACE reads, TCRdb called clonotypes with MiXCR, one entry per CDR3 protein. Of 300,000 to 400,000 distinct CDR3 sequences in the sample, 14% to 15% were seen once. Whole-study results and caveats: Ankylosing spondylitis blood appeared to carry a characteristic TCR beta motif of roughly 8 highly homologous variants.

Source material: blood, either unsorted or a sorted T cell fraction (not recorded which). The TCR originated in a male donor with ankylosing spondylitis or in good health (not recorded which). The V gene is TRBV7-2, the J gene TRBJ2-7; 7 nucleotides agree with TRBD1. DNA for the CDR3: TGTGCCAGCAGCTCCCTTGGGACAGCTCCATCCTACGAGCAGTACTTC. Translated, it gives CASSSLGTAPSYEQYF.